One sample yielded the 18 T cell receptor beta chains listed below, sequenced in a study of post-analysis software for immune sequencing data. Study outcomes and limitations: Roughly 5 TRBV segments (TRBV5-6, TRBV5-1 and TRBV20-1 among them) occurred more frequently in patients than in controls.

No antigen has been identified for these receptors. cDNA libraries for TCR beta contained unique molecular identifiers. Each CDR3 protein gets one entry after TCRdb re-called the PCR reads with MiXCR. The sample yields roughly 800,000 distinct CDR3 sequences, less than 35% seen once. Sequenced material: blood. The source of these receptors is a girl aged 10-17 years with multiple sclerosis.

The chain joins TRBV3-1 to TRBJ1-5; no firm D call. Between the trimmed V and J ends, which lost 2 bases and 3 bases, there was a span of 8 bases. Germline V lookup: CDR1 LGHDT, CDR2 YNNKEL (reference sequence). The CDR3 consists of 14 residues. The CDR3 reads CASSQQYTNQPQHF. The CDR3 region has the DNA TGTGCCAGCAGCCAACAATATACCAATCAGCCCCAGCATTTT.

This clonotype was found a few times. The chain couples TRBV27 to TRBJ2-3; possibly TRBD2 for D (6 bases). The V and J ends lost 0 bases and 9 bases respectively, with 10 bases between them. There are 13 residues in the CDR3. Germline V gene lookup returns CDR1 MNHEY and CDR2 SMNVEV (reference sequence). The CDR3 reads CASSLSGLATQYF. The CDR3 DNA sequence: TGTGCCAGCAGTTTATCGGGACTGGCGACGCAGTATTTT.

This clonotype has a count of ten or more. V is TRBV5-1 and J is TRBJ2-1; no clear D. The CDR3 sequence is 13 residues long. Trimming pared 1 base from V and 7 bases from J, leaving 9 bases between. Germline V gene data show CDR1 as SGHRS and CDR2 as YFSETQ. The CDR3 is CASSLIEANEQFF. In nucleotides, the CDR3 is TGCGCCAGCAGCTTGATCGAGGCGAATGAGCAGTTCTTC.

This clonotype was seen a few times. CDR3 residues: CSARPHNNEQFF. The CDR3 DNA reads TGCAGTGCTAGACCTCATAACAATGAGCAGTTCTTC. The V and J genes are TRBV20-1 and TRBJ2-1; D gene uncertain. The germline V gene has CDR1 DFQATT and CDR2 SNEGSKA (reference sequence). The CDR3 is made up of 12 amino acids. V lost 2 bases to trimming and J lost 5 bases, with 7 bases between them.

This clonotype was observed at least ten times. The chain has TRBV4-3 and TRBJ2-1; D is ambiguous. V was clipped by 5 bases and J by 10 bases, with 18 bases between them. CDR1 and CDR2 (germline): LGHNA, YSLEER. The CDR3 contains 14 residues. The CDR3 loop reads CASSFRAQLGEQFF. In nucleotides, the CDR3 is TGCGCCAGCAGCTTCCGGGCCCAACTGGGAGAGCAGTTCTTC.

This clonotype was counted ten times or more. The chain has TRBV6-1 and TRBJ2-5; 11 bases fit TRBD1. The CDR3 runs 14 residues. V gave up 6 bases and J gave up 4 bases; unmatched junction bases: 4. Germline CDR1 is MNHNS and CDR2 is SASEGT. CDR3 bases: TGTGCCAGCAGCGTGGGACAGGGGGGAGAGACCCAGTACTTC. This translates into CASSVGQGGETQYF.

The table lists this clonotype with a few counts. The rearrangement joins TRBV3-1 to TRBJ2-1; 9 nucleotides match TRBD1. V shed 2 bases and J 2 bases; nucleotides not matched to a gene: 4. The CDR3 has 16 amino acids. Germline CDR1 reads LGHDT; CDR2 reads YNNKEL (reference sequence). For the CDR3, the DNA is TGTGCCAGCAGCCAAAAATGGACAGGGGCCTACAATGAGCAGTTCTTC. Its translation: CASSQKWTGAYNEQFF.

The chain carries TRBV7-9 and TRBJ2-7; D might be TRBD2 (6 bases). V was clipped by 3 bases and J by 7 bases, with 16 bases between them. Germline assignment: CDR1 SEHNR and CDR2 FQNEAQ (reference sequence). This CDR3 has 14 residues. The CDR3 coding sequence is TGTGCCAGCAGCTTCGTGGGGACTGTTATGGAGCAGTACTTC. Its protein is CASSFVGTVMEQYF.

About this clonotype: Possible read error: a much larger clone is one base away. The chain links TRBV4-3 to TRBJ1-2; D is perhaps TRBD1 (6 bases). Germline CDR1 LGHNA, CDR2 YSLEER. This CDR3 contains 17 residues. This CDR3 reads CASGQDRGIGGTYGYTF. The CDR3 coding sequence is TGCGCCAGCGGCCAAGATCGGGGTATAGGGGGAACCTATGGCTACACCTTC.

This clonotype was observed a few times. The V call is TRBV7-2, the J call TRBJ2-5; TRBD1 matches 8 bases. V lost 5 bases to trimming and J lost 5 bases; unmatched junction nucleotides: 7. The CDR3 has 14 residues. CDR1 SGHTA and CDR2 FQGNSA come from the germline V gene. CDR3 protein: CASSRTGWSETQYF. The CDR3 DNA sequence: TGTGCCAGCAGCCGGACAGGGTGGTCGGAGACCCAGTACTTC.

Only a few counts were recorded for this clonotype. This chain uses TRBV20-1 with TRBJ1-2; D gene ambiguous. Germline V gene data show CDR1 as DFQATT and CDR2 as SNEGSKA (reference sequence). The CDR3 has 14 residues. Trimming cost V 0 bases and J 4 bases, with 12 bases left between them. The CDR3 loop reads CSARDTSRRYGYTF. CDR3 DNA sequence: TGCAGTGCTAGAGATACTTCACGACGCTATGGCTACACCTTC.

This chain connects TRBV2 to TRBJ2-5; 9 bases match TRBD1. Germline V gene lookup returns CDR1 SNHLY and CDR2 FYNNEI. This CDR3 is 14 amino acids long. After removal of 6 bases from V and 4 bases from J, the junction contained 6 bases not matched to a gene. The CDR3 loop reads CASRGQGSSETQYF. The CDR3 DNA reads TGTGCCAGCAGGGGACAGGGATCATCAGAGACCCAGTACTTC.

The chain is built from TRBV10-3 and TRBJ2-7; D ambiguous. V lost 2 bases and J lost 2, with 10 bases in between. Germline loops: CDR1 ENHRY, CDR2 SYGVKD. This CDR3 contains 14 residues. The CDR3 region has the DNA TGTGCCATCAGTGAGCCCCGTAATCCCTACGAGCAGTACTTC. This translates into CAISEPRNPYEQYF.

This clonotype came up a few times. This chain uses TRBV27 with TRBJ2-1, with TRBD1 matching 9 bases. Germline values: CDR1 MNHEY, CDR2 SMNVEV (reference sequence). The junction had 10 bases not matched to a gene; V was cut back by 4 bases and J by 6 bases. The CDR3 consists of 16 residues. The CDR3 DNA is TGTGCCAGCAGTTGGCGGGACAGGGTCGGGGGCAATGAGCAGTTCTTC. Translating it yields CASSWRDRVGGNEQFF.

V is TRBV5-1 and J is TRBJ2-5, with TRBD1 as a possible D gene (6 bases). This CDR3 is 19 amino acids long. Germline V lookup: CDR1 SGHRS, CDR2 YFSETQ. Trimming pared 0 bases from V and 13 bases from J, leaving 34 bases between. The CDR3 DNA sequence: TGCGCCAGCAGCTTGGCCTACAGCCGATCATTAAGGCGAGAGACAGGATTGTACTTC. Translating it yields CASSLAYSRSLRRETGLYF.

The V call is TRBV6-2 or TRBV6-3, the J call TRBJ2-7; D is tentatively TRBD1 or TRBD2 (5 bases each). CDR3 length: 15 residues. In germline, CDR1 is MNHEY, CDR2 SVGEGT. V was pared by 6 bases and J by 3 bases, with 18 bases between. CDR3 sequence: CASSLEKGRSYEQYF. CDR3 nucleotides: TGTGCCAGCAGCCTGGAAAAGGGACGGAGCTACGAGCAGTACTTC.

This clonotype was counted only a few times. The V and J genes are TRBV21-1 and TRBJ2-7; TRBD1 reflects the table's D call only, with no check against the DNA. TRBV21-1 is tagged as a pseudogene. CDR3 length equals 15 residues. The DNA of the CDR3 is TGTGCCAGCAGCTATGGACCGACAGACTCCTACGAGCAGTACTTC. This encodes CASSYGPTDSYEQYF.

This clonotype was recorded a few times. The V call is TRBV7-6, the J call TRBJ2-1; D unresolved. Germline CDR1 and CDR2: SGHVS and FNYEAQ. V shed 1 base and J shed 7 bases, with 14 bases lying between them. The CDR3 length is 15 residues. This chain's CDR3 is CASSLGVGSLNEQFF. DNA for the CDR3: TGTGCCAGCAGCTTAGGTGTAGGCAGTCTAAATGAGCAGTTCTTC.